The TCR beta chain described here comes from a study of blood T cell repertoires in COVID-19. Background on the study: Donors in the United States, Italy and Spain gave samples during acute or convalescent COVID-19. PBMCs, B-cell-depleted T cells, or T cells were the source of the cDNA or gDNA that made up the material.

Study processing details: The assay estimated nucleated cells by amplifying reference gene primers. Method: immunoSEQ multiplex PCR; TCRdb's copy keeps in-frame clones and lacks some. Clone size and the V and J calls come from that table; the DNA yielded D and trimming. The sample includes some 290,000 clones, around 87% of them seen just once. The clonotype comes from a woman between 50 and 59 years old who had recovered from COVID-19. What was sequenced was peripheral blood.

The CDR3: CASSSTSTVNYGYTF. Here the CDR3 DNA reads TGTGCCAGCAGCTCGACATCGACGGTTAACTATGGCTACACCTTC. V usage is TRBV7-2 and J usage is TRBJ1-2; D is uncertain. The CDR3 runs 15 residues. Looked up from germline, CDR1 is SGHTA and CDR2 is FQGNSA. V dropped 4 bases and J dropped 1 base, with 13 bases sitting between them.